This TCR beta chain was profiled in a study of OX40 agonist ivuxolimab in advanced cancers. This clone was counted a few times. The table came from immunoSEQ multiplex PCR; TCRdb's copy has only in-frame clones and leaves some out. The sample has under 150,000 clones, less than 95% seen once. The sequenced sample was CD4+ or CD8+ T cells sorted from blood, obtained in a trial of the OX40 agonist ivuxolimab. This TCR was sampled from an adult with an advanced solid tumor such as melanoma, head and neck, liver or kidney cancer.

As DNA, the CDR3 is TGTGCCAGCAGTGTACAACAAGACACTGAAGCTTTCTTT. This sequence encodes CASSVQQDTEAFF. The chain is built from TRBV6-4 and TRBJ1-1; D is uncertain. Germline V gene lookup returns CDR1 MRHNA and CDR2 SNTAGT. The CDR3 loop spans 13 amino acids. Trimming removed 4 bases from V and 3 bases from J, with 9 bases in between.